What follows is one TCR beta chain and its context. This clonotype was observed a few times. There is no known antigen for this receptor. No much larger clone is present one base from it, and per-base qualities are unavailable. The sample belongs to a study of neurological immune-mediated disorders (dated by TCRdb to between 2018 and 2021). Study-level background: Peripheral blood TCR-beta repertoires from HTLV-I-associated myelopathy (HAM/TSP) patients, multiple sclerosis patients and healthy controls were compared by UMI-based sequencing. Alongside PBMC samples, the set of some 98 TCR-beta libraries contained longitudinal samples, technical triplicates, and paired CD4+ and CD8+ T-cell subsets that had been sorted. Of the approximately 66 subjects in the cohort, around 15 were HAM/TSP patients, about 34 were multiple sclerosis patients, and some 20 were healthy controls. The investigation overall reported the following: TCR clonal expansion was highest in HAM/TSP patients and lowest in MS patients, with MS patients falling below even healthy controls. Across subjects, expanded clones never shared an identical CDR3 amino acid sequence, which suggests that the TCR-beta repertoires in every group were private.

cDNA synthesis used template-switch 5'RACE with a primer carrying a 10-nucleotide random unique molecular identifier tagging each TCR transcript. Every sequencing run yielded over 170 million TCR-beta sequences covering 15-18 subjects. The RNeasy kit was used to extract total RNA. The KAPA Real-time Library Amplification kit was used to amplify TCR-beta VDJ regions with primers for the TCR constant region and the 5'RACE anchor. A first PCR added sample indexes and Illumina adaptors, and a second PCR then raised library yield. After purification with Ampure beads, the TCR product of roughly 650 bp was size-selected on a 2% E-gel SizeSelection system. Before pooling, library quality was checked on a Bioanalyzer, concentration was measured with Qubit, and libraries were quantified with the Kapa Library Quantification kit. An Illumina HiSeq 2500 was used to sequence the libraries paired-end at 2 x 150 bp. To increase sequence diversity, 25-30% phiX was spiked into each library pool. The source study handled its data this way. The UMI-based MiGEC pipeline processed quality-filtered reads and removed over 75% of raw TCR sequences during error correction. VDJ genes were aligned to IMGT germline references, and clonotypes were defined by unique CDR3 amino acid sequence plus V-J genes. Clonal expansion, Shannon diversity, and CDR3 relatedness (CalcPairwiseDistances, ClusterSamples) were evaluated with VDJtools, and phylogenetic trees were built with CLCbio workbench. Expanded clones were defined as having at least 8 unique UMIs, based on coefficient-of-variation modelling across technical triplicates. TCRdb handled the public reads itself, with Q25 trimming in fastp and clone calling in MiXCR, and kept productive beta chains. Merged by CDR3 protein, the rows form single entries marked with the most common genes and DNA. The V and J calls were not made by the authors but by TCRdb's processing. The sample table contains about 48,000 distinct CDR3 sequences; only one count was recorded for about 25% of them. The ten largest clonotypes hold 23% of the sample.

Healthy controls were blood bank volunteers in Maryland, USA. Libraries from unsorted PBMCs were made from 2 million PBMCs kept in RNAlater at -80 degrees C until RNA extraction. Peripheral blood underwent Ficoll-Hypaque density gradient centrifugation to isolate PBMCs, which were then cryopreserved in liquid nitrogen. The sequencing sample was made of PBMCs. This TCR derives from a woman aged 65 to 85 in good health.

The DNA sequence is as follows: TGCGCCAGCAGCTTGGCACTAGCGGGAGGCGAGACCCAGTACTTC. The translation is CASSLALAGGETQYF. The chain couples TRBV5-1 to TRBJ2-5; 12 bases in the middle match TRBD2. The germline V gene sets CDR1 to SGHRS and CDR2 to YFSETQ. After removal of 0 bases from V and 5 bases from J, the junction retains 2 bases not matched to a gene. The CDR3, cysteine through phenylalanine, is 15 amino acids long. Only the CDR3 DNA stays, 45 bases, in frame from base 1.